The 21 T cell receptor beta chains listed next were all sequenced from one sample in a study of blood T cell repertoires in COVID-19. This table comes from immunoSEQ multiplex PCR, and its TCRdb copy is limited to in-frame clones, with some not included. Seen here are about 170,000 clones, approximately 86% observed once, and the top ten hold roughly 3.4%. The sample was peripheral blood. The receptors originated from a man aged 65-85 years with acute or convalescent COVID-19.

CDR3 DNA sequence: TGTGCCAGCAGTTTAACGGGACAGGGGAGCCAAGAGACCCAGTACTTC. It translates to CASSLTGQGSQETQYF. This sequence joins TRBV28 and TRBJ2-5, with TRBD1 matching over 10 bases. Germline V gene lookup returns CDR1 MDHEN and CDR2 SYDVKM. This CDR3 comprises 16 residues. J gave up 1 base and V 2 bases, and 4 bases lay outside the gene matches. The full variable domain, its missing parts supplied by reference TRBV28 and TRBJ2-5, is DVKVTQSSRYLVKRTGEKVFLECVQDMDHENMFWYRQDPGLGLRLIYFSYDVKMKEKGDIPEGYSVSREKKERFSLILESASTNQTSMYLCASSLTGQGSQETQYFGPGTRLLVL.

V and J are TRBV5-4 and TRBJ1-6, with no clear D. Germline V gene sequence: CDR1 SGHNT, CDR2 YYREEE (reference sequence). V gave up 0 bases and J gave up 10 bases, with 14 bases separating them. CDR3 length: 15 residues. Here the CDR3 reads CASSLANRETSPLHF. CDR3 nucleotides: TGTGCCAGCAGCTTGGCTAACCGGGAAACATCACCCCTCCACTTT.

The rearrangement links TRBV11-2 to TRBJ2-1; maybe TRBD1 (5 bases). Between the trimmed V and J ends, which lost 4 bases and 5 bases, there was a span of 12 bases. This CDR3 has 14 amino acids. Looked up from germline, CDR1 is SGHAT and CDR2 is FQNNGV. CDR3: CASSSLVGHNEQFF. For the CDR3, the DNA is TGTGCCAGCAGCTCCTTGGTGGGGCACAATGAGCAGTTCTTC.

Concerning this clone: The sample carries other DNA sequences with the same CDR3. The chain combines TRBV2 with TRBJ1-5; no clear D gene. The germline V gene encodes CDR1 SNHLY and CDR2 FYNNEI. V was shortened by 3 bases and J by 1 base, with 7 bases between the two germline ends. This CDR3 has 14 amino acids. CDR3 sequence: CASSDRQSNQPQHF. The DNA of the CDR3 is TGTGCCAGCAGTGATCGACAAAGCAATCAGCCCCAGCATTTT.

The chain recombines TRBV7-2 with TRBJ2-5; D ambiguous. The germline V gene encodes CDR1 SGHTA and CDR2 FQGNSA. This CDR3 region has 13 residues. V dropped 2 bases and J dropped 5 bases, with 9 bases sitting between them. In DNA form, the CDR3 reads TGTGCCAGCAGCTTATCATTTTTGGAGACCCAGTACTTC. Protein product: CASSLSFLETQYF.

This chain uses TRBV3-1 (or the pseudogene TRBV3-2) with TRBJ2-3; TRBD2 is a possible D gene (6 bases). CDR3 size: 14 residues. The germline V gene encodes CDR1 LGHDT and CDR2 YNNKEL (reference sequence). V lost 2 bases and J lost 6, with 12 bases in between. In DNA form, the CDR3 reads TGTGCCAGCAGCCAACAGGGACTTCTCGATACGCAGTATTTT. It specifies CASSQQGLLDTQYF.

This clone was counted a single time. The CDR3 coding sequence is TGCGCCAGCAGCCAAGAGTTTCCGGGGGGGGGCAATCAGCCCCAGCATTTT. It codes for CASSQEFPGGGNQPQHF. The chain recombines TRBV4-1 with TRBJ1-5, with D perhaps TRBD1 (5 bases). The CDR3 runs 17 residues. Germline assignment: CDR1 MGHRA and CDR2 YSYEKL. The V end was cut by 0 bases, the J end by 2 bases, with 14 bases between.

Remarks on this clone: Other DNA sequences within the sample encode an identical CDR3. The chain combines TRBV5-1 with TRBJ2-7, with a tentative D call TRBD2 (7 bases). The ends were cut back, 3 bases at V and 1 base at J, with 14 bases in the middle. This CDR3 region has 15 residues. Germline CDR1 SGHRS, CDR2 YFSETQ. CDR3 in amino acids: CASSWGAGESYEQYF. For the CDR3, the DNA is TGCGCCAGCAGCTGGGGGGCGGGAGAGTCCTACGAGCAGTACTTC.

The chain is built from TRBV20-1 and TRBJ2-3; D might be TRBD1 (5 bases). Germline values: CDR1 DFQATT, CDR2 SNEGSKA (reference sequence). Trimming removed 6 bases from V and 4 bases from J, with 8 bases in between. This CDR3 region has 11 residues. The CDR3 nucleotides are TGCAGTGCCCCAGGGCCAGATACGCAGTATTTT. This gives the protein CSAPGPDTQYF.

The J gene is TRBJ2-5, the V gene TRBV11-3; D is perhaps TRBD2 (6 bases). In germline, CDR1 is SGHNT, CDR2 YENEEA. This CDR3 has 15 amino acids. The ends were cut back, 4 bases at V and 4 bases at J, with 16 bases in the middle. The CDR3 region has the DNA TGTGCCAGCAGCTCGGGACGAGGAGGGGCAGAGACCCAGTACTTC. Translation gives CASSSGRGGAETQYF.

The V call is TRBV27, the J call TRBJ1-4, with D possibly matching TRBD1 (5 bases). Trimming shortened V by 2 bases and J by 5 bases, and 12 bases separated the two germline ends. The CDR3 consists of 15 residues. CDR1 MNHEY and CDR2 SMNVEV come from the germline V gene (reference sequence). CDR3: CASSLAGRGNEKLFF. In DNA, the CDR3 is TGTGCCAGCAGTTTAGCAGGCCGGGGGAATGAAAAACTGTTTTTT.

CDR3 amino acids: CASSLPSGETSSTDTQYF. CDR3 DNA: TGCGCCAGCAGTCTTCCTAGCGGGGAGACCTCTAGCACAGATACGCAGTATTTT. This chain connects TRBV23-1 to TRBJ2-3, with TRBD2 matching 9 bases. TRBV23-1 is treated as an ORF (open reading frame) with a function not yet certain. CDR3 size: 18 residues. Trimming at V came to 4 bases and at J to 0 bases, leaving 11 bases not matched to a gene.

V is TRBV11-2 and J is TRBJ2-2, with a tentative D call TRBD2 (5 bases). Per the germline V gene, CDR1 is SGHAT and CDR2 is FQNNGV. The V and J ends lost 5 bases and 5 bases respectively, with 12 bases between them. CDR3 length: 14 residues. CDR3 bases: TGTGCCAGCAGCACCGGACTGGAGACCGGGGAGCTGTTTTTT. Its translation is CASSTGLETGELFF.

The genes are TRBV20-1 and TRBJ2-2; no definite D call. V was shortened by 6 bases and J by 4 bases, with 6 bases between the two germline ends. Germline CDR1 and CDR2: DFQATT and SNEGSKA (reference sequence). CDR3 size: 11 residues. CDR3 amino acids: CSATVTGELFF. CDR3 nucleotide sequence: TGCAGTGCCACAGTCACCGGGGAGCTGTTTTTT.

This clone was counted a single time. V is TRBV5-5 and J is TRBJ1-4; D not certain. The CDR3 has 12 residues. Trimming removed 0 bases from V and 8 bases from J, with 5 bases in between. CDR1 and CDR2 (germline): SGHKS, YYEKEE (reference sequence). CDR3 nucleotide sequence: TGTGCCAGCAGCTTGGCGAGGGAAAAACTGTTTTTT. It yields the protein CASSLAREKLFF.

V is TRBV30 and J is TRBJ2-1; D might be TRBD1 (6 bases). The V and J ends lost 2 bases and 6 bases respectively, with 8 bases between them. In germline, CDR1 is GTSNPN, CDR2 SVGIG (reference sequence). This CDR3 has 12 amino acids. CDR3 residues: CAWSRGTNEQFF. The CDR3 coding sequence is TGTGCCTGGAGTAGGGGGACCAATGAGCAGTTCTTC.

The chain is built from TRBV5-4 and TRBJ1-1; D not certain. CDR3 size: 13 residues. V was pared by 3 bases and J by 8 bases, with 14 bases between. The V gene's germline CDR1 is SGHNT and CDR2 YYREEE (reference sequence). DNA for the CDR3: TGTGCCAGCAGCTCCCCCGAGACAAACGAAGCTTTCTTT. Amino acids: CASSSPETNEAFF.

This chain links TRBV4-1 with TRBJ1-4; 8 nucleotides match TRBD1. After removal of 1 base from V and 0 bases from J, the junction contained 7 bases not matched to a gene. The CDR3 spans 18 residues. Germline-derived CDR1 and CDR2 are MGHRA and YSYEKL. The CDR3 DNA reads TGCGCCAGCAGCCAAGGGACAGGGCGTGGGACAACTAATGAAAAACTGTTTTTT. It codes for CASSQGTGRGTTNEKLFF.

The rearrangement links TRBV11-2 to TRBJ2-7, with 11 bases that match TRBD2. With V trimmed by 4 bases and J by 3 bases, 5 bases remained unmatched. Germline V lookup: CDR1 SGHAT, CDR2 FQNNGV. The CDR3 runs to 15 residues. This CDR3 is CASSWVAGGGYEQYF. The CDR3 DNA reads TGTGCCAGCAGCTGGGTAGCGGGGGGGGGCTACGAGCAGTACTTC.

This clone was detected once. CDR3 region: CASSYSTGVEKLFF. The CDR3 DNA sequence: TGTGCCAGCAGTTACTCGACAGGGGTAGAAAAACTGTTTTTT. The V call is TRBV6-5, the J call TRBJ1-4, with 8 positions matching TRBD1. Germline lookup yields CDR1 MNHEY and CDR2 SVGAGI. This CDR3 has 14 residues. V shed 0 bases, J shed 8 bases, and the junction held 2 bases outside the gene matches.

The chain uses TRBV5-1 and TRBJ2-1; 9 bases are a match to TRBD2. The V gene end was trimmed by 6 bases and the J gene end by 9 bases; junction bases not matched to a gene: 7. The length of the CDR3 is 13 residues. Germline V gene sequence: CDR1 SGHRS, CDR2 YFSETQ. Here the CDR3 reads CASKGSGSSEQFF. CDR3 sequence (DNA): TGCGCCAGCAAAGGTAGCGGGAGTTCTGAGCAGTTCTTC.